These T cell receptor beta chains were read from a single sample in a study of blood T cell repertoires in COVID-19. This table comes from immunoSEQ multiplex PCR, and its TCRdb copy is limited to in-frame clones, with some not included. This sample yields about 170,000 clones, of which around nine tenths are seen a single time; approximately 4% belongs to the top ten. Sequenced: peripheral blood. These receptors were collected from a man between 18 and 35 years old with active or convalescent COVID-19. CDR3s include the opening cysteine and the closing phenylalanine or tryptophan. Each record gives: V gene, J gene, D gene, CDR3 length, clone size, CDR3 protein, CDR3 DNA. The D gene is left open where the match is weak. Only some rows state a clone size, as once, few, many or a class for expanded clones.

V: TRBV19
J: TRBJ1-1
D: TRBD1
length: 13
size: -
CDR3: CASSMTGLTEAFF
DNA: TGTGCCAGTAGCATGACAGGGCTCACTGAAGCTTTCTTT

V: TRBV28
J: TRBJ1-5
D: TRBD1
length: 15
size: -
CDR3: CASSPTGTGNQPQHF
DNA: TGTGCCAGCAGCCCTACCGGGACAGGTAATCAGCCCCAGCATTTT

V: TRBV29-1
J: TRBJ2-2
D: -
length: 14
size: -
CDR3: CSTSVSEWEGELFF
DNA: TGCAGCACCTCGGTTAGCGAGTGGGAGGGGGAGCTGTTTTTT

V: TRBV7-2
J: TRBJ1-5
D: TRBD1
length: 12
size: -
CDR3: CASSSGGQPQHF
DNA: TGTGCCAGCAGCTCAGGGGGTCAGCCCCAGCATTTT

V: TRBV24-1
J: TRBJ1-5
D: TRBD1
length: 16
size: -
CDR3: CATSDPRQGSNQPQHF
DNA: TGTGCCACCAGTGACCCTCGACAGGGGAGCAATCAGCCCCAGCATTTT

V: TRBV12-3/TRBV12-4
J: TRBJ1-6
D: -
length: 13
size: few
CDR3: CASQGQGNSPLHF
DNA: TGTGCCAGCCAGGGGCAGGGGAATTCACCCCTCCACTTT

V: TRBV7-2
J: TRBJ2-3
D: -
length: 16
size: -
CDR3: CASSLEATGATDTQYF
DNA: TGTGCCAGCAGCTTAGAAGCGACAGGAGCAACAGATACGCAGTATTTT

V: TRBV7-9
J: TRBJ1-2
D: -
length: 13
size: -
CDR3: CASTPNDIHGYTF
DNA: TGTGCCAGCACCCCAAACGACATTCATGGCTACACCTTC

V: TRBV12-3/TRBV12-4
J: TRBJ2-7
D: -
length: 13
size: -
CDR3: CASSRGAGPGQYF
DNA: TGTGCCAGCAGTCGGGGGGCGGGGCCTGGGCAGTACTTC

V: TRBV23-1
J: TRBJ2-5
D: TRBD2
length: 11
size: -
CDR3: CATGGRETQYF
DNA: TGCGCCACCGGCGGGAGAGAGACCCAGTACTTC

V: TRBV9
J: TRBJ1-3
D: TRBD1
length: 15
size: -
CDR3: CASSPTGGSGNTIYF
DNA: TGTGCCAGCAGTCCAACAGGGGGCTCTGGAAACACCATATATTTT

V: TRBV5-5
J: TRBJ1-2
D: TRBD1
length: 14
size: -
CDR3: CASSHNRGAFGYTF
DNA: TGTGCCAGCAGCCACAACAGGGGCGCATTCGGCTACACCTTC